These 22 T cell receptor beta chains share one sample of origin, sequenced in a study of blood T cell repertoires in COVID-19. Sequencing was performed with immunoSEQ multiplex PCR; in TCRdb, only in-frame clones are kept and a portion is missing. The top ten clones hold about 5% of a sample with around 200,000 clones, more than 75% of them seen once. Sequences were obtained from peripheral blood. These receptors all come from a woman older than 75 with acute or convalescent COVID-19.

The gene calls are TRBV6-4 and TRBJ1-4; 9 nucleotides line up with TRBD1. Germline values: CDR1 MRHNA, CDR2 SNTAGT. This CDR3 spans 19 amino acids. Trimming cost V 3 bases and J 4 bases; bases outside gene matches: 15. CDR3 region: CASSECDNGTGRSNEKLFF. The CDR3 DNA sequence: TGTGCCAGCAGTGAATGCGATAACGGGACAGGGAGGAGTAATGAAAAACTGTTTTTT.

The count of this clone is one. J is TRBJ2-1 and V is TRBV19; TRBD2 might be the D (6 bases). CDR1 and CDR2 (germline): LNHDA, SQIVND (reference sequence). Trimming stripped 5 bases from V and 11 bases from J, with 28 bases between. The CDR3 has 17 residues. The CDR3, as DNA: TGTGCCAGTAGTGACCCAAGAGTCTCTGGACTTGCGGGGCAGCAGTTCTTC. It is translated as CASSDPRVSGLAGQQFF. Full variable domain (remainder filled in from reference TRBV19 and TRBJ2-1): DGGITQSPKYLFRKEGQNVTLSCEQNLNHDAMYWYRQDPGQGLRLIYYSQIVNDFQKGDIAEGYSVSREKKESFPLTVTSAQKNPTAFYLCASSDPRVSGLAGQQFFGPGTRLTVL.

The rearrangement uses TRBV27 and TRBJ1-3; 7 nucleotides align to TRBD1. V dropped 4 bases and J dropped 3; count of bases not matched to a gene: 9. Germline-derived CDR1 and CDR2 are MNHEY and SMNVEV (reference sequence). The CDR3 totals 16 residues. CDR3 residues: CASSSQQGLLGNTIYF. The CDR3 nucleotides read TGTGCCAGCAGTTCACAACAGGGGTTACTTGGAAACACCATATATTTT.

CDR3 coding DNA: TGCGCCAGCAGCTTGGAGCGACAGGGGAACACTGAAGCTTTCTTT. It specifies CASSLERQGNTEAFF. This chain links TRBV5-1 with TRBJ1-1; 7 bases are a match to TRBD1. There are 15 residues in the CDR3. Germline-derived CDR1 and CDR2 are SGHRS and YFSETQ. V lost 0 bases and J lost 1; bases outside the gene matches: 3.

The chain couples TRBV2 to TRBJ2-2, with 13 bases fitting TRBD2. The V gene's germline CDR1 is SNHLY and CDR2 FYNNEI. This CDR3 comprises 16 residues. Trimming removed 6 bases from V and 4 bases from J; junction bases left unmatched: 5. The chain's CDR3 is CASRAGLAGVTGELFF. Here the CDR3 DNA reads TGTGCCAGCAGGGCCGGACTAGCGGGAGTCACCGGGGAGCTGTTTTTT. Full variable domain (missing parts from reference TRBV2 and TRBJ2-2): EPEVTQTPSHQVTQMGQEVILRCVPISNHLYFYWYRQILGQKVEFLVSFYNNEISEKSEIFDDQFSVERPDGSNFTLKIRSTKLEDSAMYFCASRAGLAGVTGELFFGEGSRLTVL.

This clone was recorded only once. This chain joins TRBV6-5 and TRBJ2-6; TRBD1 is a possible D gene (5 bases). Germline loops: CDR1 MNHEY, CDR2 SVGAGI. V was pared by 1 base and J by 2 bases, with 6 bases between. The CDR3 has 15 residues. CDR3 DNA: TGTGCCAGCAGTTACTTAGGGGCTGGGGCCAACGTCCTGACTTTC. Amino acid sequence: CASSYLGAGANVLTF.

The rearrangement links TRBV6-6 to TRBJ1-5, with unresolved D. CDR3 size: 16 residues. Trimming removed 6 bases from V and 0 bases from J, with 15 bases in between. Per germline, CDR1 MNHNY and CDR2 SVGAGI (reference sequence). The CDR3 nucleotides are TGTGCCAGCAGCCCAGGCCTCACCCATAGCAATCAGCCCCAGCATTTT. Protein product: CASSPGLTHSNQPQHF.

The chain is built from TRBV7-8 and TRBJ1-2, with unresolved D. The V gene lost 0 bases and the J gene lost 2 bases, with 7 bases spanning the gap. CDR1 and CDR2 (germline): SGHVS, FQNEAQ. CDR3 length equals 14 residues. The CDR3 DNA reads TGTGCCAGCAGCTTAGCGCGGAGGAACTATGGCTACACCTTC. This codes for CASSLARRNYGYTF.

This chain uses TRBV9 with TRBJ2-1; TRBD2 matches 7 bases. Germline V lookup: CDR1 SGDLS, CDR2 YYNGEE. The V segment lost 1 base and the J segment 0 bases; nucleotides outside the gene matches: 7. This CDR3 has 17 residues. CDR3 amino acids: CASSVLGLHHSYNEQFF. The DNA of the CDR3 is TGTGCCAGCAGCGTATTGGGACTACACCACTCCTACAATGAGCAGTTCTTC.

This CDR3 reads CASSVGSKSYNEQFF. The DNA for the CDR3 is TGTGCCAGCAGCGTCGGGAGTAAGTCCTACAATGAGCAGTTCTTC. V is TRBV5-6 and J is TRBJ2-1; TRBD2 might be the D (6 bases). V was pared by 4 bases and J by 1 base, with 12 bases between. Germline assignment: CDR1 SGHDT and CDR2 YYEEEE. CDR3 length equals 15 residues.

The CDR3 region is CASSEGLAGSYEQYF. The CDR3 nucleotides are TGTGCCAGCAGTGAGGGACTAGCGGGTTCCTACGAGCAGTACTTC. V is TRBV25-1 and J is TRBJ2-7; 12 nucleotides agree with TRBD2. CDR1 is MGHDK, CDR2 SYGVNS, per germline. This CDR3 is built from 15 residues. V shed 3 bases and J 1 base; nucleotides not matched to a gene: 1.

The chain uses TRBV6-5 and TRBJ2-5; D perhaps matches TRBD1 (5 bases). From germline, CDR1 is MNHEY and CDR2 SVGAGI. The CDR3 runs 14 residues. With 6 bases removed from V and 4 bases from J, the gap between germline ends came to 15 bases. CDR3 region: CASSPRAQGETQYF. CDR3 sequence (DNA): TGTGCCAGCAGCCCCCGGGCCCAGGGAGAGACCCAGTACTTC.

In nucleotides, the CDR3 is TGTGCCAGCTCACCACCGCCCGAGGGTCGAGCTGAAGCTTTCTTT. This sequence encodes CASSPPPEGRAEAFF. The chain is built from TRBV18 and TRBJ1-1, with D uncertain. This CDR3 is built from 15 residues. The V and J ends lost 0 bases and 6 bases respectively, with 14 bases between them. Germline values: CDR1 KGHSH, CDR2 LQKENI.

This clone showed up just once. The chain joins TRBV27 to TRBJ1-2, with D possibly matching TRBD1 (6 bases). The CDR3 consists of 15 residues. Trimming took off 1 base at V and 7 bases at J, with 16 bases between the two ends. Germline lookup yields CDR1 MNHEY and CDR2 SMNVEV (reference sequence). CDR3 in DNA: TGTGCCAGCAGTTTATGGCCCACAGGGATTTCTGGCTACACCTTC. Protein product: CASSLWPTGISGYTF.

The chain carries TRBV6-4 and TRBJ2-7, with TRBD1 matching over 9 bases. The germline V gene has CDR1 MRHNA and CDR2 SNTAGT. The J segment lost 3 bases and the V segment lost 6 bases, leaving 6 bases of the junction unmatched. The CDR3 spans 14 residues. The CDR3 sequence is CASSLRTGDYEQYF. As DNA, the CDR3 is TGTGCCAGCAGCCTTCGGACAGGGGACTACGAGCAGTACTTC.

The chain carries TRBV29-1 and TRBJ1-1, with D possibly being TRBD1 (5 bases). The CDR3 covers 13 residues. The V gene's germline CDR1 is SQVTM and CDR2 ANQGSEA. V gave up 5 bases and J gave up 0 bases, with 10 bases separating them. The CDR3 sequence is CSVRYRLNTEAFF. The DNA for the CDR3 is TGCAGCGTTCGTTACAGGCTGAACACTGAAGCTTTCTTT.

The genes are TRBV5-1 and TRBJ2-7, with TRBD2 matching over 12 bases. Trimming cost V 0 bases and J 6 bases; bases outside gene matches: 4. This CDR3 is built from 15 residues. Germline-derived CDR1 and CDR2 are SGHRS and YFSETQ. The CDR3 reads CASSLVLAGGGEQYF. In DNA form, the CDR3 reads TGCGCCAGCAGCTTGGTACTAGCGGGAGGCGGCGAGCAGTACTTC. The whole variable domain, remainder taken from reference TRBV5-1 and TRBJ2-7, is KAGVTQTPRYLIKTRGQQVTLSCSPISGHRSVSWYQQTPGQGLQFLFEYFSETQRNKGNFPGRFSGRQFSNSRSEMNVSTLELGDSALYLCASSLVLAGGGEQYFGPGTRLTVT.

In this sample, this clone turned up a few times. The chain joins TRBV6-5 to TRBJ2-7; TRBD2 matches at 8 bases. Trimming at V came to 7 bases and at J to 2 bases, leaving 7 bases not matched to a gene. The CDR3 loop spans 14 amino acids. Germline CDR1 is MNHEY and CDR2 is SVGAGI. The CDR3 DNA sequence: TGTGCCAGCAACGGTGCGGGGGGCCCCTACGAGCAGTACTTC. Encoded protein: CASNGAGGPYEQYF.

This rearrangement joins TRBV18 to TRBJ2-7; possibly TRBD2 for D (5 bases). From germline, CDR1 is KGHSH and CDR2 LQKENI. This CDR3 is built from 14 residues. Between the trimmed V and J ends, which lost 3 bases and 6 bases, there was a span of 15 bases. CDR3 DNA: TGTGCCAGCTCACCGTCAGGAGGTGTGGGCGAGCAGTACTTC. As protein: CASSPSGGVGEQYF.

The chain links TRBV7-2 to TRBJ1-4; D is perhaps TRBD1 (5 bases). The CDR3 runs to 15 residues. Trimming shortened V by 1 base and J by 2 bases, and 8 bases separated the two germline ends. From germline, CDR1 is SGHTA and CDR2 FQGNSA. The CDR3 sequence: CASSLVRQTNEKLFF. The DNA of the CDR3 is TGTGCCAGCAGCTTAGTCCGACAGACTAATGAAAAACTGTTTTTT.

The rearrangement joins TRBV2 to TRBJ2-3; 10 bases agree with TRBD2. J lost 3 bases, V lost 7 bases, and 10 bases had no gene match. Germline lookup yields CDR1 SNHLY and CDR2 FYNNEI. There are 16 residues in the CDR3. The CDR3 bases are TGTGCCAGCACGGGAAGGGCTAGCGGGAGAACAGATACGCAGTATTTT. It yields the protein CASTGRASGRTDTQYF. Drawing the rest from reference TRBV2 and TRBJ2-3, the complete variable domain is EPEVTQTPSHQVTQMGQEVILRCVPISNHLYFYWYRQILGQKVEFLVSFYNNEISEKSEIFDDQFSVERPDGSNFTLKIRSTKLEDSAMYFCASTGRASGRTDTQYFGPGTRLTVL.

The chain links TRBV11-2 to TRBJ2-5; 10 bases agree with TRBD1. The CDR3 is 17 amino acids. With 5 bases clipped from V and 4 bases from J, the junction kept 13 bases outside the gene matches. Germline loops: CDR1 SGHAT, CDR2 FQNNGV. CDR3 sequence: CASSRSPRQGARETQYF. CDR3 nucleotide sequence: TGTGCCAGCAGCCGATCCCCAAGACAGGGGGCGAGAGAGACCCAGTACTTC.